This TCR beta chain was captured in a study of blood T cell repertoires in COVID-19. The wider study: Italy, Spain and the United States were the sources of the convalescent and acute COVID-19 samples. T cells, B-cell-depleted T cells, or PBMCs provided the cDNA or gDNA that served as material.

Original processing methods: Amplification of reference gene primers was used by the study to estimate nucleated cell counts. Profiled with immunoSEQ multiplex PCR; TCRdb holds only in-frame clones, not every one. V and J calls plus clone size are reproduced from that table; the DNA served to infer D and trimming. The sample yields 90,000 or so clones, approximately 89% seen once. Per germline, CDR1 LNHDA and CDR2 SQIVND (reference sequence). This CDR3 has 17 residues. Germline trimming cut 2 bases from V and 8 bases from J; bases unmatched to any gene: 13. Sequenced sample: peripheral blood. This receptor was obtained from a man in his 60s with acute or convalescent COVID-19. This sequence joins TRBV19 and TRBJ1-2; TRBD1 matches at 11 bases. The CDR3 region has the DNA TGTGCCAGTAGTATAAGCGGACAGGGGGCGTCGGTGAGAGGCTACACCTTC. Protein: CASSISGQGASVRGYTF.